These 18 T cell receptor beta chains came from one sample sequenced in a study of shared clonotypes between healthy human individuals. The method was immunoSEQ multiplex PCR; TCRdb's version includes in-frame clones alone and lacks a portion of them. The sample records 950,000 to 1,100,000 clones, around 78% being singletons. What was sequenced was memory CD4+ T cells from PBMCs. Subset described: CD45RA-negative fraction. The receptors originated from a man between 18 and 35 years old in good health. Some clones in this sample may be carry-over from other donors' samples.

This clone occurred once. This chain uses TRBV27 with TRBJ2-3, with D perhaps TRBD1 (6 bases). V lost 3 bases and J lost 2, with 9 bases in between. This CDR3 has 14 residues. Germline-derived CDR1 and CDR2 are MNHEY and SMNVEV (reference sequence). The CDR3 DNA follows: TGTGCCAGCAGTTTCCAGGGGCCCACAGATACGCAGTATTTT. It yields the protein CASSFQGPTDTQYF.

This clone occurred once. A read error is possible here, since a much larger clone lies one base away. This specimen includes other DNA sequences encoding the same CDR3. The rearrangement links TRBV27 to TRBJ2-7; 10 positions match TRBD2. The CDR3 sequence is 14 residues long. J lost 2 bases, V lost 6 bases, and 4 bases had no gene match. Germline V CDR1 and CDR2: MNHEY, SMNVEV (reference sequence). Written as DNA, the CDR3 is TGTGCCAGCAGATTAGCGGGAGGAACCTACGAGCAGTACTTC. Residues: CASRLAGGTYEQYF.

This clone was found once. The CDR3 DNA follows: TGTGCCAGCAGCTTAGAGGTCTCCCGGGGGAATGAAAAACTGTTTTTT. Encoded protein: CASSLEVSRGNEKLFF. The V and J genes are TRBV7-2 and TRBJ1-4; D possibly corresponds to TRBD1 (5 bases). The V gene lost 1 base and the J gene lost 5 bases, with 14 bases spanning the gap. The germline gives CDR1 SGHTA, CDR2 FQGNSA. CDR3 size: 16 residues.

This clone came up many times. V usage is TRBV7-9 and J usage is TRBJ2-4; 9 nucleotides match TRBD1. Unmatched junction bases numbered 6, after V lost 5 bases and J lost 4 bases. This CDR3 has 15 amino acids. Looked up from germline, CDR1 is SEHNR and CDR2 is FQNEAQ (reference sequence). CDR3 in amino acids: CASSKAGTGKNIQYF. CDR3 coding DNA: TGTGCCAGCAGCAAAGCCGGGACAGGGAAAAACATTCAGTACTTC.

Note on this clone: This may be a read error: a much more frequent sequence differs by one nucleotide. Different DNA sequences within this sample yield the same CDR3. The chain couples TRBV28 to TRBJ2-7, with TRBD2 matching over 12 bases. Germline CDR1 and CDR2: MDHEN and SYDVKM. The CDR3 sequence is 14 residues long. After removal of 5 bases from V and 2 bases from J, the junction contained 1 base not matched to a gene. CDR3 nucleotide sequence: TGTGCCAGCAGTCTAGCGGGAGGGCCCTACGAGCAGTACTTC. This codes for CASSLAGGPYEQYF.

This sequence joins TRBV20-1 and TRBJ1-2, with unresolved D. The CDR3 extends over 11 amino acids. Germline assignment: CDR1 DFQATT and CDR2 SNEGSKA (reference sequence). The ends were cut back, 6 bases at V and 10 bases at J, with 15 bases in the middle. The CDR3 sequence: CSAVRHTNYTF. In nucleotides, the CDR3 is TGCAGTGCCGTCAGACATACTAACTACACCTTC.

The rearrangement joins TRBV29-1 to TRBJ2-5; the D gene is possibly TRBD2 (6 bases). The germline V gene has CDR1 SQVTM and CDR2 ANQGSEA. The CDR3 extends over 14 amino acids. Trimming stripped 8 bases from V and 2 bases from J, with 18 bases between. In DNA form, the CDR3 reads TGCAGCTGTAAGGGCGGAGGGGAACAAGAGACCCAGTACTTC. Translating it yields CSCKGGGEQETQYF.

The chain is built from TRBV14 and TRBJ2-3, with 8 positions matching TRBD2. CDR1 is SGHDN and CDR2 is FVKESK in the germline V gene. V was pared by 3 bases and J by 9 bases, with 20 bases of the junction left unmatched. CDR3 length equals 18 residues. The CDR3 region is CASSQRLGAGNAGGTQYF. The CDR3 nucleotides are TGTGCCAGCAGCCAGAGGTTGGGAGCGGGCAACGCGGGGGGAACGCAGTATTTT.

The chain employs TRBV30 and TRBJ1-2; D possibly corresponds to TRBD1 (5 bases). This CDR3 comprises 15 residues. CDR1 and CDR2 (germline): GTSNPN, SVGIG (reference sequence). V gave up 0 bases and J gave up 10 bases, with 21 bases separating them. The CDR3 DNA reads TGTGCCTGGAGTGTACCGAGCAGGGACGTTAATGACTACACCTTC. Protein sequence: CAWSVPSRDVNDYTF.

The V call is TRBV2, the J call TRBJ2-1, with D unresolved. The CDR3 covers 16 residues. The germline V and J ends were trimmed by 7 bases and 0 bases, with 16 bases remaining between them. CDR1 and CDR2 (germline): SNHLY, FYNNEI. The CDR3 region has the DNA TGTGCCAGCAACACTCAGCTGTCGAGCTCCTACAATGAGCAGTTCTTC. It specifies CASNTQLSSSYNEQFF.

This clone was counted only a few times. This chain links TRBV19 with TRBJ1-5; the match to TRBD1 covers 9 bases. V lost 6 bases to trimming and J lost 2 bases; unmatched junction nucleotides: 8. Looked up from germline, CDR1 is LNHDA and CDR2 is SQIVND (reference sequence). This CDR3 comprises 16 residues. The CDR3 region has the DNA TGTGCCAGTAGCTCTCCGGGACAGGGTGGCAATCAGCCCCAGCATTTT. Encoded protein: CASSSPGQGGNQPQHF.

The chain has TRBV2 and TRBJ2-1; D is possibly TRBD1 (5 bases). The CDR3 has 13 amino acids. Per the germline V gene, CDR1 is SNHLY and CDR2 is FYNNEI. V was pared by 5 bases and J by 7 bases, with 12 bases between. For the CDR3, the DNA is TGTGCCAGCAGTAGGGCTTCAGGGAATGAGCAGTTCTTC. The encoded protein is CASSRASGNEQFF. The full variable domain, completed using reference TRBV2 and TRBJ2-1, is EPEVTQTPSHQVTQMGQEVILRCVPISNHLYFYWYRQILGQKVEFLVSFYNNEISEKSEIFDDQFSVERPDGSNFTLKIRSTKLEDSAMYFCASSRASGNEQFFGPGTRLTVL.

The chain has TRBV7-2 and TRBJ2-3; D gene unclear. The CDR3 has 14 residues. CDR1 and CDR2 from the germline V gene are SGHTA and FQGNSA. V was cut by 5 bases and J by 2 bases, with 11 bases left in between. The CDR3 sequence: CASSPLPYTDTQYF. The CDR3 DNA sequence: TGTGCCAGCAGCCCACTCCCCTACACAGATACGCAGTATTTT.

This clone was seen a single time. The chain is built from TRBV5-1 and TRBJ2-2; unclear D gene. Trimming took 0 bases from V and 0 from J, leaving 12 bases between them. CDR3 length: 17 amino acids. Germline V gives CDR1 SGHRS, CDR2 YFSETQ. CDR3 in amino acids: CASSLASLTTNTGELFF. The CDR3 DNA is TGCGCCAGCAGCTTGGCCTCCCTTACGACGAACACCGGGGAGCTGTTTTTT.

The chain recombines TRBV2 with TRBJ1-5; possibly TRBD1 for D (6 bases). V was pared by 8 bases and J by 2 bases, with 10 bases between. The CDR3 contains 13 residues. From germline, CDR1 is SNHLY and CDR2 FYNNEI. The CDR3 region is CASGGHRNQPQHF. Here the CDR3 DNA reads TGTGCCAGCGGGGGACACCGCAATCAGCCCCAGCATTTT.

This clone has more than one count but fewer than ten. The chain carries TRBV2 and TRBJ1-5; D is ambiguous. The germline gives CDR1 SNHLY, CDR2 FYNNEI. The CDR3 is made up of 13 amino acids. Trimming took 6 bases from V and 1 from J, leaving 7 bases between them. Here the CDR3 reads CASSIQSNQPQHF. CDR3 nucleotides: TGTGCCAGCAGCATACAGAGCAATCAGCCCCAGCATTTT.

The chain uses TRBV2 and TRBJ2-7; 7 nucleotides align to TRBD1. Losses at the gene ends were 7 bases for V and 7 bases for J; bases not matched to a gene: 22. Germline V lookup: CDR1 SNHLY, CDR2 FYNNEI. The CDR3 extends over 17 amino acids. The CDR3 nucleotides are TGTGCCAGCACATCCAAAGGTCCCACAGGGGCCTGGAGAGAGCAGTACTTC. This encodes CASTSKGPTGAWREQYF.

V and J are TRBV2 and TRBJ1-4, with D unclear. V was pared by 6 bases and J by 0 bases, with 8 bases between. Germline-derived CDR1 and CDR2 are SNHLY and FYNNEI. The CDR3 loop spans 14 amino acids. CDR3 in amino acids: CASREVATNEKLFF. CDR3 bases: TGTGCCAGCAGAGAGGTTGCAACTAATGAAAAACTGTTTTTT. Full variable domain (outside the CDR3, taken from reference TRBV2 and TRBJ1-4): EPEVTQTPSHQVTQMGQEVILRCVPISNHLYFYWYRQILGQKVEFLVSFYNNEISEKSEIFDDQFSVERPDGSNFTLKIRSTKLEDSAMYFCASREVATNEKLFFGSGTQLSVL.